These 20 T cell receptor beta chains were sequenced from one sample in a study of shared clonotypes between healthy human individuals. The repertoire was sequenced with immunoSEQ multiplex PCR; TCRdb's copy has only in-frame clones and lacks some. There are about 1.5 million clones in the sample; roughly 98% occur only once, and roughly 0.45% lies in the top ten. Sequenced: naive CD4+ T cells sorted from blood. Noted subset: CD45RA+ positively selected. Receptor source: a man younger than 40 in good health.

V usage is TRBV27 and J usage is TRBJ1-4; TRBD1 agrees at 8 bases. J gave up 3 bases and V 6 bases, and 6 bases lay outside the gene matches. This CDR3 is built from 15 residues. The germline V gene has CDR1 MNHEY and CDR2 SMNVEV (reference sequence). The CDR3 sequence is CASRNRDRPNEKLFF. The CDR3 DNA is TGTGCCAGCAGGAACCGGGACAGGCCTAATGAAAAACTGTTTTTT.

The V call is TRBV11-3, the J call TRBJ2-2, with 8 positions matching TRBD2. Per the germline V gene, CDR1 is SGHNT and CDR2 is YENEEA. The CDR3 consists of 16 residues. The J segment lost 4 bases and the V segment lost 8 bases, leaving 12 bases of the junction unmatched. Here the CDR3 DNA reads TGTGCCAGCCAGGCAGGCGGGAGGAGTAGCACCGGGGAGCTGTTTTTT. Translation: CASQAGGRSSTGELFF.

This chain links TRBV19 with TRBJ2-1, with 14 bases matching TRBD2. The CDR3 runs to 14 residues. The V and J ends lost 10 bases and 8 bases, in that order; junction bases with no gene match: 7. Per the germline V gene, CDR1 is LNHDA and CDR2 is SQIVND (reference sequence). CDR3 bases: TGTGCCACTTCCGGGACTAGCGGGAGTTATGAGCAGTTCTTC. It encodes CATSGTSGSYEQFF.

In regard to this clone: The same CDR3 also results from other DNA sequences found in this sample. The chain recombines TRBV19 with TRBJ1-2; D may be TRBD1 (5 bases). Germline V lookup: CDR1 LNHDA, CDR2 SQIVND (reference sequence). CDR3 length: 13 amino acids. V was shortened by 6 bases and J by 1 base, with 9 bases between the two germline ends. CDR3 sequence reads: CASSRGGNYGYTF. CDR3 DNA sequence: TGTGCCAGTAGCCGTGGGGGTAACTATGGCTACACCTTC. Full variable domain (missing parts from reference TRBV19 and TRBJ1-2): DGGITQSPKYLFRKEGQNVTLSCEQNLNHDAMYWYRQDPGQGLRLIYYSQIVNDFQKGDIAEGYSVSREKKESFPLTVTSAQKNPTAFYLCASSRGGNYGYTFGSGTRLTVV.

The chain is built from TRBV5-8 and TRBJ1-4; D remains ambiguous. The CDR3 has 15 amino acids. Deletions cut 0 bases from V and 10 bases from J, with 16 bases between. The V gene's germline CDR1 is SGHTS and CDR2 YDEGEE. The CDR3 protein is CASSLDGRLFGKLFF. In nucleotides, the CDR3 is TGTGCCAGCAGCTTGGATGGACGGTTGTTCGGAAAACTGTTTTTT.

A remark on this clone: Other DNA variants within this sample encode the same CDR3. The chain has TRBV5-1 and TRBJ2-3; no definite D call. This CDR3 comprises 14 residues. Deletions cut 0 bases from V and 3 bases from J, with 8 bases between. Germline-derived CDR1 and CDR2 are SGHRS and YFSETQ. The CDR3 DNA sequence: TGCGCCAGCAGCTTGGCGGGCTTAACAGATACGCAGTATTTT. This encodes CASSLAGLTDTQYF.

This clone showed up just once. J is TRBJ2-7 and V is TRBV6-6; perhaps D is TRBD1 or TRBD2 (5 bases each). The CDR3 is made up of 15 amino acids. Trimming removed 7 bases at V and 3 bases at J, with 19 bases between. In germline, CDR1 is MNHNY, CDR2 SVGAGI (reference sequence). The CDR3 DNA sequence: TGTGCCAGCACTACGAGGGACCCTTCTTTCTACGAGCAGTACTTC. Encoded protein: CASTTRDPSFYEQYF.

The gene calls are TRBV28 and TRBJ2-7; 9 bases agree with TRBD1. Germline V gene lookup returns CDR1 MDHEN and CDR2 SYDVKM. J lost 2 bases, V lost 4 bases, and 6 bases had no gene match. There are 15 residues in the CDR3. In DNA, the CDR3 is TGTGCCAGCAGTTCTACCCGGGACAGGGCCTACGAGCAGTACTTC. Protein product: CASSSTRDRAYEQYF.

This chain connects TRBV10-2 to TRBJ2-2; D unresolved. V was trimmed by 7 bases and J by 7 bases, leaving 10 bases between them. Germline V gene lookup returns CDR1 WSHSY and CDR2 SAAADI. This CDR3 contains 12 residues. CDR3 protein: CASTEYIGELFF. The CDR3 DNA sequence: TGCGCCAGCACGGAGTACATCGGGGAGCTGTTTTTT.

The chain employs TRBV19 and TRBJ2-1; TRBD2 matches at 10 bases. Germline V gene sequence: CDR1 LNHDA, CDR2 SQIVND (reference sequence). Losses at the gene ends were 5 bases for V and 10 bases for J; bases not matched to a gene: 11. The CDR3 sequence is 15 residues long. CDR3 sequence reads: CASSSPGLATGEQFF. CDR3 DNA: TGTGCCAGTAGTTCACCGGGACTAGCGACCGGGGAGCAGTTCTTC.

A note on this clone: Other DNA sequences in the sample encode the same CDR3. The chain is built from TRBV5-1 and TRBJ2-3; no firm D call. This CDR3 region has 14 residues. CDR1 SGHRS and CDR2 YFSETQ come from the germline V gene. V lost 1 base, J lost 0 bases, and 6 bases lay in between. CDR3 sequence: CASSLSSSTDTQYF. CDR3 sequence (DNA): TGCGCCAGCAGCTTGTCTTCTAGCACAGATACGCAGTATTTT.

This chain joins TRBV11-3 and TRBJ2-3; D gene uncertain. The V gene lost 1 base and the J gene lost 2 bases, with 13 bases spanning the gap. The CDR3 length is 16 residues. The V gene's germline CDR1 is SGHNT and CDR2 YENEEA. The CDR3 here is CASSLGPESHTDTQYF. The CDR3 DNA reads TGTGCCAGCAGCTTAGGGCCGGAATCGCACACAGATACGCAGTATTTT.

The CDR3 coding sequence is TGTGCCAGCAGCTTCCCGGGACAGGGATCCTATGGCTACACCTTC. Its protein product is CASSFPGQGSYGYTF. This chain connects TRBV7-2 to TRBJ1-2; 9 bases match TRBD1. J gave up 4 bases and V 3 bases, and 6 bases lay outside the gene matches. The CDR3 totals 15 residues. CDR1 and CDR2 from the germline V gene are SGHTA and FQGNSA.

The chain carries TRBV12-5 and TRBJ2-2; the match to TRBD2 covers 8 bases. The CDR3 spans 16 residues. Germline V lookup: CDR1 LGHNT, CDR2 FRNRAP. V was pared by 2 bases and J by 4 bases, with 6 bases of the junction left unmatched. This CDR3 reads CASGLWGGRITGELFF. For the CDR3, the DNA is TGTGCTAGTGGTTTGTGGGGCGGGAGGATCACCGGGGAGCTGTTTTTT.

J is TRBJ2-1 and V is TRBV11-2; TRBD2 aligns across 10 bases. Trimming at V came to 2 bases and at J to 8 bases, leaving 3 bases not matched to a gene. The CDR3 sequence is 14 residues long. The V gene's germline CDR1 is SGHAT and CDR2 FQNNGV. The CDR3 loop is CASSLRLAGDEQFF. The CDR3 nucleotides are TGTGCCAGCAGCTTAAGGCTAGCGGGAGATGAGCAGTTCTTC.

This rearrangement joins TRBV19 to TRBJ1-4; D is possibly TRBD1 (5 bases). The germline V and J ends were trimmed by 9 bases and 0 bases, with 17 bases remaining between them. In germline, CDR1 is LNHDA, CDR2 SQIVND (reference sequence). The CDR3 is made up of 16 amino acids. The CDR3 reads CASRIGRGATNEKLFF. The CDR3 DNA is TGTGCCAGCCGAATCGGGCGGGGGGCAACTAATGAAAAACTGTTTTTT.

This chain's CDR3 is CASSAGGTGPSYEQYF. The CDR3, as DNA: TGCGCCAGCAGCGCCGGGGGGACAGGGCCCTCCTACGAGCAGTACTTC. The chain has TRBV5-1 and TRBJ2-7; 9 bases fit TRBD1. V was clipped by 4 bases and J by 0 bases; unmatched bases: 8. Germline V gives CDR1 SGHRS, CDR2 YFSETQ. The CDR3 loop spans 16 amino acids.

The chain carries TRBV9 and TRBJ2-3; no clear D gene. There are 15 residues in the CDR3. Germline loops: CDR1 SGDLS, CDR2 YYNGEE. Deletions cut 3 bases from V and 4 bases from J, with 15 bases between. CDR3 protein: CASSARSSGPDTQYF. The CDR3 DNA sequence: TGTGCCAGCAGCGCCCGATCGTCGGGTCCAGATACGCAGTATTTT.

The V gene is TRBV2, the J gene TRBJ1-5, with a weak D call TRBD1 (5 bases). The CDR3 is 14 residues long. Trimming pared 8 bases from V and 0 bases from J, leaving 11 bases between. Germline-derived CDR1 and CDR2 are SNHLY and FYNNEI. In DNA, the CDR3 is TGTGCCAGCCAGGGTGTGATTAGCAATCAGCCCCAGCATTTT. As protein: CASQGVISNQPQHF.

With regard to this clone: Other DNA variants within this sample encode the same CDR3. This rearrangement joins TRBV19 to TRBJ2-3; no clear D. Per the germline V gene, CDR1 is LNHDA and CDR2 is SQIVND (reference sequence). This CDR3 spans 13 amino acids. Trimming left V 5 bases short and J 1 base short, with 7 bases between. CDR3 sequence reads: CASSPPGTDTQYF. The DNA for the CDR3 is TGTGCCAGTAGTCCCCCCGGCACAGATACGCAGTATTTT.